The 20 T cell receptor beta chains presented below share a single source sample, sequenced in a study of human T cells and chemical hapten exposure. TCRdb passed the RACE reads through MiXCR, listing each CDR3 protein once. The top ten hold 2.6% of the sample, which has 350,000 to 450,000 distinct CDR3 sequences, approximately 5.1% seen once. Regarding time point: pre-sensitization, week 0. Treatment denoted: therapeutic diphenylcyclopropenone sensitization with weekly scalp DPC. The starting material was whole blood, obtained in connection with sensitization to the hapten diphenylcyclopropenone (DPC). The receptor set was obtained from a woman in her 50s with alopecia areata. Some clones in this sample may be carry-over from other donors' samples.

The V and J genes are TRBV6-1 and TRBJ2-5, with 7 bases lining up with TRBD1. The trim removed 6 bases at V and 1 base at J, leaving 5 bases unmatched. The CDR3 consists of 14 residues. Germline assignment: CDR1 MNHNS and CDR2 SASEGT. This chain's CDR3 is CASSLDRIQETQYF. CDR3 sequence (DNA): TGTGCCAGCAGCCTGGACAGGATCCAAGAGACCCAGTACTTC.

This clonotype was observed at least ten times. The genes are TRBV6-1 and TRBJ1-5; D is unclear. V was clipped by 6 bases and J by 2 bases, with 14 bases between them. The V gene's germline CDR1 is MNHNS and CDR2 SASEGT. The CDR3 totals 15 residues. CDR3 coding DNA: TGTGCCAGCAGCCCCCAGAAGGCAGGCAATCAGCCCCAGCATTTT. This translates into CASSPQKAGNQPQHF.

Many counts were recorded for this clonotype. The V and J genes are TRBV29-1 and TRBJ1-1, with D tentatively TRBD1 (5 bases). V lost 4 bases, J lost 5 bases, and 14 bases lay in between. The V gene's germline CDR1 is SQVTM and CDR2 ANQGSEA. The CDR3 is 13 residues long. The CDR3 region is CSVVGVGVTEAFF. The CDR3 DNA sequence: TGCAGCGTTGTGGGTGTAGGGGTGACTGAAGCTTTCTTT. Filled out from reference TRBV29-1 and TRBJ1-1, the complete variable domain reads SAVISQKPSRDICQRGTSLTIQCQVDSQVTMMFWYRQQPGQSLTLIATANQGSEATYESGFVIDKFPISRPNLTFSTLTVSNMSPEDSSIYLCSVVGVGVTEAFFGQGTRLTVV.

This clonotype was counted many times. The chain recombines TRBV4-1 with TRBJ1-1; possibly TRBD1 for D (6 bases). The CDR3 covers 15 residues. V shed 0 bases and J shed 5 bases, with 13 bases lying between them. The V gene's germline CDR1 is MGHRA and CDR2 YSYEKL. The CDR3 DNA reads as TGCGCCAGCAGCCAAGACATCAGGGGCGGAACTGAAGCTTTCTTT. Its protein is CASSQDIRGGTEAFF.

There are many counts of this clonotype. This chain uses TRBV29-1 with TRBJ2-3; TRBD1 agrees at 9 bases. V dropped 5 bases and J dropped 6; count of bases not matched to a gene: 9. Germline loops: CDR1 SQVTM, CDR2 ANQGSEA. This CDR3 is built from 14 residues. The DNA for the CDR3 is TGCAGCGTTAAAATCGGACAGGGGAGTGATACGCAGTATTTT. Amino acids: CSVKIGQGSDTQYF.

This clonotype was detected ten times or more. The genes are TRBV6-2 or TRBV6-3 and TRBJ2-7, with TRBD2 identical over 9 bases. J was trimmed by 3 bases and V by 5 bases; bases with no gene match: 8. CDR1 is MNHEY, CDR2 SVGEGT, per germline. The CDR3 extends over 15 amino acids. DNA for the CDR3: TGTGCCAGCAGTCCGGTAGCGGGAGCTGACTACGAGCAGTACTTC. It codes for CASSPVAGADYEQYF.

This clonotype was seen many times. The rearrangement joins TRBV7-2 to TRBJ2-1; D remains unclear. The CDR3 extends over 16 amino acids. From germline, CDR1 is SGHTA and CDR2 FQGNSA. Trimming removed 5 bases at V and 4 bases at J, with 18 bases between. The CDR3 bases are TGTGCCAGCAGCCCGGCCGGACGCCTACCGTACAATGAGCAGTTCTTC. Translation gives CASSPAGRLPYNEQFF.

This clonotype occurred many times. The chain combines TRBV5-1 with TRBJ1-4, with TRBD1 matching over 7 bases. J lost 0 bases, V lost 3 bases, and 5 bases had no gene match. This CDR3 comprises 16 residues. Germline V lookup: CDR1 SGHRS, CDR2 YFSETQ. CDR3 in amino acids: CASSSGQPATNEKLFF. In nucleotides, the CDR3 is TGCGCCAGCAGCTCGGGACAGCCTGCAACTAATGAAAAACTGTTTTTT.

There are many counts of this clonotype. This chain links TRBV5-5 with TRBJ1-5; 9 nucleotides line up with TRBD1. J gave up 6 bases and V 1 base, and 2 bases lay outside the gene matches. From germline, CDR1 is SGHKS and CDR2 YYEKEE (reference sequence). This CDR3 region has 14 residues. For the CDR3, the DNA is TGTGCCAGCAGCTTGACAGGGGGCCGTCAGCCCCAGCATTTT. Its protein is CASSLTGGRQPQHF.

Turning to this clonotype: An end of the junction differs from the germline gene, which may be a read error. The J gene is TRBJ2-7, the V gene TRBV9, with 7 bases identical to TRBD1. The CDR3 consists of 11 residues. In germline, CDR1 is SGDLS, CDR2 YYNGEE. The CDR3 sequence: CASSSPGTESF. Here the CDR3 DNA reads TGTGCCAGCAGCTCTCCCGGGACAGAAAGCTTC. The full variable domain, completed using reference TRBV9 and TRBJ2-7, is DSGVTQTPKHLITATGQRVTLRCSPRSGDLSVYWYQQSLDQGLQFLIQYYNGEERAKGNILERFSAQQFPDLHSELNLSSLELGDSALYFCASSSPGTESFGPGTRLTVT.

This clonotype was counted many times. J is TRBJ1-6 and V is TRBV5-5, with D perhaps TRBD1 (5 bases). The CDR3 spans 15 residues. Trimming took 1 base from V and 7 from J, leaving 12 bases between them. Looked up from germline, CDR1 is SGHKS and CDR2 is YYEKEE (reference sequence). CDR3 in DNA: TGTGCCAGCAGCTTGAATCAGGGAACCAATTCACCCCTCCACTTT. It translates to CASSLNQGTNSPLHF.

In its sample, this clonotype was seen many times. The CDR3 bases are TGTGCCATCGACCGGGACAGGGGGACGAATGAGCAGTTCTTC. It translates to CAIDRDRGTNEQFF. The rearrangement uses TRBV10-3 and TRBJ2-1, with 11 bases lining up with TRBD1. Germline values: CDR1 ENHRY, CDR2 SYGVKD. With 8 bases clipped from V and 7 bases from J, the junction kept 7 bases outside the gene matches. The CDR3 consists of 14 residues.

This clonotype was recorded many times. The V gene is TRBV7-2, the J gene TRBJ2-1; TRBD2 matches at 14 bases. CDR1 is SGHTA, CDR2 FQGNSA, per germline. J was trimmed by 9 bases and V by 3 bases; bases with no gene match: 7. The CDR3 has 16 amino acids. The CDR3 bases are TGTGCCAGCAGCTTTTCGGGACTAGCGGGAGCGGTTGAGCAGTTCTTC. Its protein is CASSFSGLAGAVEQFF.

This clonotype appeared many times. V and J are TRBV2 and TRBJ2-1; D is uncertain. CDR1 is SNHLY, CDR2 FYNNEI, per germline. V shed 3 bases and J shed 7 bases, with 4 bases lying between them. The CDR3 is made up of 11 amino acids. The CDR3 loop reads CASSEGNEQFF. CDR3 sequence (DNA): TGTGCCAGCAGTGAGGGGAATGAGCAGTTCTTC.

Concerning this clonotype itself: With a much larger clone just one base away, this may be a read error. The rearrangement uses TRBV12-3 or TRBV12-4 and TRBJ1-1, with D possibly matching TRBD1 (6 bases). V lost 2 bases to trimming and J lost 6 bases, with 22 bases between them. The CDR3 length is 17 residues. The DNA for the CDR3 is TGTGCCAGCAGTTTAATACCCTGGACAGCCAGAAACGCTGAAGCTTTCTTT. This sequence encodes CASSLIPWTARNAEAFF.

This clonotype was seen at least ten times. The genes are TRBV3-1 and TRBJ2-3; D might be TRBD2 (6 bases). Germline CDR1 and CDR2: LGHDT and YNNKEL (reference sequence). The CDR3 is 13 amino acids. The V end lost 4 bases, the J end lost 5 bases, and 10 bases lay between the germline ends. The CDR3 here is CASSRRGGDTQYF. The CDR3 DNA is TGTGCCAGCAGCCGACGGGGAGGAGATACGCAGTATTTT.

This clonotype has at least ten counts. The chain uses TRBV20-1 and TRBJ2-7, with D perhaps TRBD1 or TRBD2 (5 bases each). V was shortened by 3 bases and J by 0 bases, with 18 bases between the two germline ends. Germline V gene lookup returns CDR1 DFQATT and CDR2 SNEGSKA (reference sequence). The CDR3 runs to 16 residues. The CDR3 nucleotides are TGCAGTGCTAGTCCCATCCGGGACGGAAGCTCCTACGAGCAGTACTTC. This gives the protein CSASPIRDGSSYEQYF.

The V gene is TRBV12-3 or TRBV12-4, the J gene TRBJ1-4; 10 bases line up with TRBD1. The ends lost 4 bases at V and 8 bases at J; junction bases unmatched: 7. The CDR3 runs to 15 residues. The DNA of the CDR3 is TGTGCCAGCAGTTCAGGGACAGGGGCCAGAGAAAAACTGTTTTTT. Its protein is CASSSGTGAREKLFF.

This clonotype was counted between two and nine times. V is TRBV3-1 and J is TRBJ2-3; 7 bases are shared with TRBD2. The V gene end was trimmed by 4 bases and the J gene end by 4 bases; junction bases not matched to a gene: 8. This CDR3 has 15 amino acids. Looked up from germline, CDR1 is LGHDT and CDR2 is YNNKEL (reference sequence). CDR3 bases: TGTGCCAGCAGCCTACCGGGACTACCCCCAGATACGCAGTATTTT. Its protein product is CASSLPGLPPDTQYF.

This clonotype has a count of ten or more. The CDR3 bases are TGCGCCAGCAGCCTACGAGGGGTTACGGCGGTTAAAAGCTCCTACGAGCAGTACTTC. Its translation is CASSLRGVTAVKSSYEQYF. The chain couples TRBV5-1 to TRBJ2-7; tentatively, D is TRBD1 or TRBD2 (5 bases each). Germline loops: CDR1 SGHRS, CDR2 YFSETQ. Between the trimmed V and J ends, which lost 4 bases and 0 bases, there was a span of 26 bases. The CDR3 extends over 19 amino acids.